Listed here are 22 T cell receptor beta chains from one sample, sequenced in a study of T cell clones after liver transplantation. Profiling relied on immunoSEQ multiplex PCR, and the TCRdb table lists in-frame clones only, not all of them. There are under 60,000 clones in the sample; 60% to 80% occur only once, and more than 7.5% lies in the top ten. The sequencing here drew on CD4+ T cells from blood, taken at the 22-month timepoint. All receptors come from a human patient who received a liver transplant. A subset of T cells may come from the graft donor.

The chain combines TRBV5-1 with TRBJ1-4; D gene unclear. This CDR3 comprises 15 residues. The ends were cut back, 3 bases at V and 3 bases at J, with 12 bases in the middle. Germline CDR1 and CDR2: SGHRS and YFSETQ. As DNA, the CDR3 is TGCGCCAGCAGCTGGGCTGGAAGGGCTAATGAAAAACTGTTTTTT. Translating it yields CASSWAGRANEKLFF.

The chain employs TRBV7-3 and TRBJ1-1; TRBD1 is a possible D gene (6 bases). This CDR3 spans 14 amino acids. Trimming shortened V by 5 bases and J by 4 bases, and 14 bases separated the two germline ends. In germline, CDR1 is SGHTA, CDR2 FQGTGA. DNA of the CDR3: TGTGCCAGCAGCAAACAGGGTTTAGCCACTGAAGCTTTCTTT. Translating gives CASSKQGLATEAFF.

The chain joins TRBV10-3 to TRBJ2-1; D call uncertain. Trimming pared 10 bases from V and 7 bases from J, leaving 11 bases between. Germline assignment: CDR1 ENHRY and CDR2 SYGVKD. This CDR3 is built from 11 residues. The CDR3 DNA reads TGTGCCACCATACGAGAAAATGAGCAGTTCTTC. Translated: CATIRENEQFF.

The V call is TRBV5-6, the J call TRBJ1-4, with TRBD1 as a possible D gene (5 bases). The CDR3 runs to 18 residues. Trimming shortened V by 0 bases and J by 0 bases, and 15 bases separated the two germline ends. Germline CDR1 and CDR2: SGHDT and YYEEEE. The CDR3 protein is CASSLDQGSLATNEKLFF. The CDR3 nucleotides are TGTGCCAGCAGCTTGGACCAGGGTTCCCTGGCAACTAATGAAAAACTGTTTTTT.

The gene calls are TRBV28 and TRBJ1-2; TRBD1 is a possible D gene (5 bases). The CDR3 sequence is 12 residues long. The ends were cut back, 5 bases at V and 8 bases at J, with 12 bases in the middle. The germline V gene encodes CDR1 MDHEN and CDR2 SYDVKM. The CDR3 DNA reads TGTGCCAGCAGTCCCTCAGGGCCCGGCTACACCTTC. As protein: CASSPSGPGYTF.

The chain combines TRBV19 with TRBJ2-5; TRBD1 matches 11 bases. CDR1 and CDR2 from the germline V gene are LNHDA and SQIVND (reference sequence). This CDR3 is 15 amino acids long. J gave up 5 bases and V 4 bases, and 6 bases lay outside the gene matches. CDR3 coding DNA: TGTGCCAGTAGTACAAGGACAGGGGGCTTTGAGACCCAGTACTTC. It codes for CASSTRTGGFETQYF. The whole variable domain, filled in from reference TRBV19 and TRBJ2-5, reads DGGITQSPKYLFRKEGQNVTLSCEQNLNHDAMYWYRQDPGQGLRLIYYSQIVNDFQKGDIAEGYSVSREKKESFPLTVTSAQKNPTAFYLCASSTRTGGFETQYFGPGTRLLVL.

V and J are TRBV7-8 and TRBJ2-7; D unclear. Germline V gene data show CDR1 as SGHVS and CDR2 as FQNEAQ. V lost 8 bases and J lost 4, with 6 bases in between. The CDR3 has 10 residues. CDR3 coding DNA: TGTGCCAGCGGGCAGTACGAGCAGTACTTC. It codes for CASGQYEQYF.

J is TRBJ2-5 and V is TRBV5-1, with TRBD1 matching over 7 bases. The CDR3 spans 14 residues. CDR1 and CDR2 (germline): SGHRS, YFSETQ. V lost 4 bases, J lost 4 bases, and 7 bases stayed unmatched. The CDR3 loop reads CASSADRTGETQYF. The CDR3 region has the DNA TGCGCCAGCAGCGCGGACAGGACGGGAGAGACCCAGTACTTC.

The chain combines TRBV11-1 with TRBJ2-3, with unresolved D. Germline V CDR1 and CDR2: SGHAT, FQDESV (reference sequence). This CDR3 comprises 13 residues. V lost 4 bases and J lost 3, with 8 bases in between. Here the CDR3 DNA reads TGTGCCAGCAGCTCGAAGTTTACAGATACGCAGTATTTT. Translation gives CASSSKFTDTQYF.

The chain joins TRBV18 to TRBJ2-1; D unclear. CDR3 length equals 15 residues. V lost 0 bases to trimming and J lost 6 bases, with 12 bases between them. Germline assignment: CDR1 KGHSH and CDR2 LQKENI. In DNA, the CDR3 is TGTGCCAGCTCACCACCCACCACCAGTGTCAATGAGCAGTTCTTC. Protein product: CASSPPTTSVNEQFF.

This clone was recorded only once. The chain carries TRBV4-1 and TRBJ2-7; no clear D gene. The CDR3 loop spans 16 amino acids. The germline V and J ends were trimmed by 0 bases and 5 bases, with 17 bases remaining between them. The germline V gene encodes CDR1 MGHRA and CDR2 YSYEKL. The CDR3 spells CASSQEDFVRSNEQYF. The CDR3, as DNA: TGCGCCAGCAGCCAAGAGGATTTTGTCAGGTCCAACGAGCAGTACTTC.

Of note for this clone: This clone may be a read error of a much larger clone one base away. The sample contains more than one DNA sequence encoding this CDR3. The J gene is TRBJ1-5, the V gene TRBV18; D gene uncertain. V was shortened by 6 bases and J by 5 bases, with 11 bases between the two germline ends. CDR3 length: 13 residues. Germline V lookup: CDR1 KGHSH, CDR2 LQKENI. CDR3 protein: CASSPHTDQPQHF. In DNA, the CDR3 is TGTGCCAGCTCGCCCCATACGGATCAGCCCCAGCATTTT.

V gene TRBV4-1 combines with J gene TRBJ2-3; 8 nucleotides match TRBD1. With 7 bases clipped from V and 6 bases from J, the junction kept 9 bases outside the gene matches. This CDR3 comprises 14 residues. Per the germline V gene, CDR1 is MGHRA and CDR2 is YSYEKL. The CDR3 DNA reads TGCGCCAGCACACAGACAGGGGCTCTGGATACGCAGTATTTT. Residues: CASTQTGALDTQYF.

The chain has TRBV6-5 and TRBJ1-6; 7 nucleotides match TRBD1. This CDR3 spans 14 amino acids. The germline gives CDR1 MNHEY, CDR2 SVGAGI. J gave up 4 bases and V 4 bases, and 1 base lay outside the gene matches. The CDR3 spells CASSLGQYNSPLHF. The CDR3 region has the DNA TGTGCCAGCAGTTTGGGACAGTATAATTCACCCCTCCACTTT.

V is TRBV19 and J is TRBJ1-6; 7 positions agree with TRBD1. Losses at the gene ends were 6 bases for V and 11 bases for J; bases not matched to a gene: 13. CDR3 length: 15 amino acids. Germline assignment: CDR1 LNHDA and CDR2 SQIVND (reference sequence). The CDR3 nucleotides are TGTGCCAGTAGAAGAGACAGGGACGCGGTGACACCCCTCCACTTT. Translated, it gives CASRRDRDAVTPLHF.

V gene TRBV30 combines with J gene TRBJ2-7, with D unclear. Trimming left V 3 bases short and J 6 bases short, with 18 bases between. This CDR3 spans 14 amino acids. Germline CDR1 and CDR2: GTSNPN and SVGIG (reference sequence). The CDR3 loop reads CAWSPPYASGEQYF. The CDR3 DNA reads TGTGCCTGGAGCCCCCCGTACGCTAGTGGCGAGCAGTACTTC.

This chain uses TRBV7-3 with TRBJ2-1; TRBD2 matches 8 bases. Germline loops: CDR1 SGHTA, CDR2 FQGTGA. With V trimmed by 5 bases and J by 4 bases, 7 bases remained unmatched. CDR3 length: 15 residues. CDR3 nucleotide sequence: TGTGCCAGCAGCCAGACTAGCGCTGATTACAATGAGCAGTTCTTC. This translates into CASSQTSADYNEQFF.

This chain uses TRBV6-5 with TRBJ1-1; D gene unclear. Between the trimmed V and J ends, which lost 2 bases and 10 bases, there was a span of 14 bases. The germline V gene has CDR1 MNHEY and CDR2 SVGAGI. This CDR3 is 13 amino acids long. The CDR3 spells CASSYGNTPIAFF. DNA for the CDR3: TGTGCCAGCAGTTACGGAAACACCCCTATAGCTTTCTTT.

The chain is built from TRBV10-3 and TRBJ1-1, with TRBD1 as a possible D gene (5 bases). Germline values: CDR1 ENHRY, CDR2 SYGVKD. The CDR3 is 14 residues long. Trimming removed 2 bases at V and 2 bases at J, with 9 bases between. For the CDR3, the DNA is TGTGCCATCAGTGAGAATAGGGGCAACACTGAAGCTTTCTTT. This sequence encodes CAISENRGNTEAFF.

The chain employs TRBV21-1 and TRBJ1-1; whether TRBD1, the table's D call, matches the DNA was not checked. TRBV21-1 is a listed pseudogene. CDR3 length: 15 amino acids. As DNA, the CDR3 is TGTGCCAGCAGCTTACAACAGGGGAAGAACACTGAAGCTTTCTTT. Protein sequence: CASSLQQGKNTEAFF.

In its sample, this clone is medium-sized. This chain joins TRBV25-1 and TRBJ2-7; tentatively, D is TRBD2 (6 bases). Trimming took off 5 bases at V and 9 bases at J, with 11 bases between the two ends. There are 11 residues in the CDR3. Per the germline V gene, CDR1 is MGHDK and CDR2 is SYGVNS. The CDR3 is CASSSGDGQYF. The CDR3, as DNA: TGTGCCAGCAGTTCGGGGGACGGGCAGTACTTC.

Only a few counts were recorded for this clone. This chain joins TRBV6-6 and TRBJ1-4; D is possibly TRBD1 (5 bases). This CDR3 comprises 12 residues. The V end was cut by 11 bases, the J end by 5 bases, with 12 bases between. Looked up from germline, CDR1 is MNHNY and CDR2 is SVGAGI (reference sequence). CDR3 in DNA: TGTGCCGGCCGGGGGTCAAATGAAAAACTGTTTTTT. As protein: CAGRGSNEKLFF.